A single sample is the source of the 27 T cell receptor beta chains below, sequenced in a study of T cells after somatic rescue of genetic block (dated by TCRdb to the early 2020s). Libraries were prepared through the immunoSEQ multiplex PCR assay. As stored in TCRdb, this immuneACCESS dataset retains in-frame rearrangements with V and J assigned. A fraction of the clones does not appear; measured against another copy, unresolved V genes explain less than half of the discrepancy, and the remainder lacks a known reason. Present in this sample are fewer than 150,000 clones, 85% to 95% of which were seen just once. The ten largest clones capture more than 1.4% of the sample. What was sequenced was peripheral blood mononuclear cells (PBMCs). These TCRs come from a woman aged 18-29 years.

This chain joins TRBV5-4 and TRBJ2-3; 10 bases align to TRBD2. Germline loops: CDR1 SGHNT, CDR2 YYREEE (reference sequence). V trimming: 2 bases; J trimming: 0 bases; junction bases outside the gene matches: 3. This CDR3 region has 16 residues. DNA for the CDR3: TGTGCCAGCAGCTTTCGGACTAGCGGTAGCACAGATACGCAGTATTTT. Amino acid sequence: CASSFRTSGSTDTQYF.

The gene calls are TRBV30 and TRBJ2-5; D is uncertain. The J call is in doubt because the DNA end fits TRBJ2-7 better. The germline CDR1 and CDR2 sequences are GTSNPN and SVGIG (reference sequence). The CDR3 has 14 amino acids. The CDR3 coding sequence is TGTGCCTGGAAGACCCAGGAGAGCTCCTACGAGCAGTACTTC. Residues: CAWKTQESSYEQYF.

The count of this clone is one. This chain connects TRBV7-9 to TRBJ1-1; no reliable D call. V lost 5 bases and J lost 0, with 7 bases in between. The germline gives CDR1 SEHNR, CDR2 FQNEAQ (reference sequence). This CDR3 has 13 residues. The CDR3 loop is CASSLQMNTEAFF. The CDR3 DNA sequence: TGTGCCAGCAGCCTACAGATGAACACTGAAGCTTTCTTT. The full variable domain, completed using reference TRBV7-9 and TRBJ1-1, is DTGVSQNPRHKITKRGQNVTFRCDPISEHNRLYWYRQTLGQGPEFLTYFQNEAQLEKSRLLSDRFSAERPKGSFSTLEIQRTEQGDSAMYLCASSLQMNTEAFFGQGTRLTVV.

This rearrangement joins TRBV5-4 to TRBJ2-1, with 10 bases identical to TRBD2. Germline V gene lookup returns CDR1 SGHNT and CDR2 YYREEE (reference sequence). The length of the CDR3 is 15 residues. Trimming at V came to 4 bases and at J to 4 bases, leaving 5 bases not matched to a gene. The CDR3 nucleotides read TGTGCCAGCAGCCCTACTAGCGGGGATTACAATGAGCAGTTCTTC. Residues: CASSPTSGDYNEQFF.

The V gene is TRBV4-3, the J gene TRBJ1-2, with no clear D. Germline V gives CDR1 LGHNA, CDR2 YSLEER. V gave up 0 bases and J gave up 4 bases, with 15 bases separating them. CDR3 length equals 16 residues. The CDR3 is CASSQDLRGRSYGYTF. CDR3 sequence (DNA): TGCGCCAGCAGCCAAGATCTTAGAGGGAGGAGCTATGGCTACACCTTC.

The rearrangement links TRBV27 to TRBJ1-2, with 9 bases aligning to TRBD1. With V trimmed by 4 bases and J by 9 bases, 6 bases remained unmatched. CDR1 and CDR2 (germline): MNHEY, SMNVEV (reference sequence). There are 13 residues in the CDR3. CDR3: CASSSTGGASYTF. Written as DNA, the CDR3 is TGTGCCAGCAGTTCTACAGGGGGCGCGAGCTACACCTTC.

This clone was seen a handful of times. This chain uses TRBV6-5 with TRBJ1-6; no clear D. The ends were cut back, 4 bases at V and 7 bases at J, with 17 bases in the middle. Germline CDR1 and CDR2: MNHEY and SVGAGI. The CDR3 is 16 residues long. Written as DNA, the CDR3 is TGTGCCAGCAGTTCGGCGGTTGGTATGGGAAATTCACCCCTCCACTTT. Translated: CASSSAVGMGNSPLHF.

V and J are TRBV18 and TRBJ2-7, with 7 bases lining up with TRBD1. Per the germline V gene, CDR1 is KGHSH and CDR2 is LQKENI. The CDR3 has 17 amino acids. J gave up 4 bases and V 3 bases, and 15 bases lay outside the gene matches. The CDR3 bases are TGTGCCAGCTCACCCGGGGACATCTCCAGGGGACAGTACGAGCAGTACTTC. This sequence encodes CASSPGDISRGQYEQYF.

This chain links TRBV12-5 with TRBJ2-3, with TRBD2 identical over 9 bases. CDR3 length: 15 amino acids. Trimming took 5 bases from V and 3 from J; bases not matched to a gene: 6. Germline V gene lookup returns CDR1 LGHNT and CDR2 FRNRAP. The CDR3 spells CASGLRGGETDTQYF. As DNA, the CDR3 is TGTGCTAGTGGTCTCCGCGGGGGGGAGACAGATACGCAGTATTTT.

Points on this clone: One junction end disagrees with the germline gene, perhaps due to a read error. V gene TRBV5-6 combines with J gene TRBJ2-5; possible D gene TRBD1, 6 bases. This CDR3 region has 15 residues. Germline V gene data show CDR1 as SGHDT and CDR2 as YYEEEE. CDR3 coding DNA: TGTGCCAGCAGCTGGGGGCTGGCAGAGCAAGGGACCCAGTACTTC. Its protein product is CASSWGLAEQGTQYF.

The rearrangement joins TRBV6-1 to TRBJ2-3; D possibly corresponds to TRBD2 (7 bases). The CDR3 sequence is 17 residues long. Germline assignment: CDR1 MNHNS and CDR2 SASEGT. V was trimmed by 2 bases and J by 1 base, leaving 16 bases between them. CDR3 in DNA: TGTGCCAGCAGTGAAATCCCCGGAGGGGGGGGCACAGATACGCAGTATTTT. As protein: CASSEIPGGGGTDTQYF.

V is TRBV25-1 and J is TRBJ1-3; TRBD1 agrees at 10 bases. Germline-derived CDR1 and CDR2 are MGHDK and SYGVNS. V gave up 3 bases and J gave up 6 bases; unmatched junction bases: 5. The length of the CDR3 is 15 residues. The CDR3 reads CASSEPGTGENTIYF. CDR3 bases: TGTGCCAGCAGTGAGCCCGGGACAGGGGAAAACACCATATATTTT.

The CDR3 nucleotides read TGTGCCAGCAGTCCCTGGGGGTCCTCCTACGAGCAGTACTTC. It translates to CASSPWGSSYEQYF. The chain carries TRBV27 and TRBJ2-7; D may be TRBD1 or TRBD2 (5 bases each). Trimming stripped 5 bases from V and 0 bases from J, with 11 bases between. Germline V CDR1 and CDR2: MNHEY, SMNVEV (reference sequence). The CDR3 totals 14 residues.

This chain connects TRBV28 to TRBJ2-6; unclear D gene. The germline V and J ends were trimmed by 6 bases and 0 bases, with 3 bases remaining between them. The length of the CDR3 is 13 residues. CDR1 MDHEN and CDR2 SYDVKM come from the germline V gene. The CDR3 coding sequence is TGTGCCAGCAGATTCTCTGGGGCCAACGTCCTGACTTTC. Translated: CASRFSGANVLTF. The whole variable domain, remainder taken from reference TRBV28 and TRBJ2-6, is DVKVTQSSRYLVKRTGEKVFLECVQDMDHENMFWYRQDPGLGLRLIYFSYDVKMKEKGDIPEGYSVSREKKERFSLILESASTNQTSMYLCASRFSGANVLTFGAGSRLTVL.

The chain has TRBV7-9 and TRBJ1-4; D uncertain. The V end was cut by 5 bases, the J end by 5 bases, with 9 bases between. Germline V gene data show CDR1 as SEHNR and CDR2 as FQNEAQ (reference sequence). The CDR3 length is 13 residues. Here the CDR3 DNA reads TGTGCCAGCAGCCCAAGAGAAAATGAAAAACTGTTTTTT. Translated: CASSPRENEKLFF.

This clone came up a few times. J is TRBJ1-1 and V is TRBV7-9, with 7 bases lining up with TRBD1. This CDR3 has 13 residues. The J segment lost 8 bases and the V segment lost 4 bases, leaving 7 bases of the junction unmatched. CDR1 is SEHNR and CDR2 is FQNEAQ in the germline V gene (reference sequence). The DNA of the CDR3 is TGTGCCAGCAGCTCTCCACAGGGGCGAGAAGCTTTCTTT. It specifies CASSSPQGREAFF.

V is TRBV19 and J is TRBJ2-3; 14 bases map to TRBD2. Germline V gives CDR1 LNHDA, CDR2 SQIVND (reference sequence). Unmatched junction bases numbered 5, after V lost 2 bases and J lost 1 base. The CDR3 has 18 residues. The CDR3 is CASSIIGLAGGGTDTQYF. The CDR3 DNA reads TGTGCCAGTAGTATAATCGGACTAGCGGGGGGCGGCACAGATACGCAGTATTTT.

This chain connects TRBV30 to TRBJ2-3; 8 bases map to TRBD1. J was trimmed by 2 bases and V by 2 bases; bases with no gene match: 12. Germline CDR1 GTSNPN, CDR2 SVGIG (reference sequence). This CDR3 has 17 amino acids. CDR3 DNA: TGTGCCTGGAGTCCGGCAGGGGGCAGGGGGTACACAGATACGCAGTATTTT. As protein: CAWSPAGGRGYTDTQYF.

The V call is TRBV5-1, the J call TRBJ2-5; 8 nucleotides agree with TRBD1. The CDR3 has 16 residues. CDR1 is SGHRS and CDR2 is YFSETQ in the germline V gene. Germline trimming cut 2 bases from V and 1 base from J; bases unmatched to any gene: 7. For the CDR3, the DNA is TGCGCCAGCAGCTTTTCCCCTGACAGGGGCCAAGAGACCCAGTACTTC. Translated: CASSFSPDRGQETQYF.

In regard to this clone: The junction shows a germline mismatch at one end, possibly a read error. J is TRBJ1-5 and V is TRBV5-4, with a tentative D call TRBD1 (5 bases). Germline CDR1 reads SGHNT; CDR2 reads YYREEE (reference sequence). This CDR3 has 13 amino acids. The DNA of the CDR3 is TGTGCCAGCAGTTTGGGGGGAGATCAGCCCCAGCATTTT. It codes for CASSLGGDQPQHF.

This clone was observed a handful of times. V usage is TRBV28 and J usage is TRBJ2-7; 8 bases align to TRBD1. Unmatched junction bases numbered 1, after V lost 8 bases and J lost 1 base. The germline gives CDR1 MDHEN, CDR2 SYDVKM. The CDR3 runs 12 residues. The DNA for the CDR3 is TGTGCCAGCGGACAGGGTTCCTACGAGCAGTACTTC. Translation: CASGQGSYEQYF.

This clone is a singleton in its sample. The chain combines TRBV2 with TRBJ2-7, with 10 bases identical to TRBD1. The V and J ends lost 5 bases and 2 bases, in that order; junction bases with no gene match: 3. From germline, CDR1 is SNHLY and CDR2 FYNNEI. The CDR3 length is 14 residues. The CDR3 sequence is CASSRTGGTYEQYF. CDR3 in DNA: TGTGCCAGCAGTCGGACAGGGGGTACCTACGAGCAGTACTTC. Together with reference TRBV2 and TRBJ2-7, the CDR3 gives the full variable domain: EPEVTQTPSHQVTQMGQEVILRCVPISNHLYFYWYRQILGQKVEFLVSFYNNEISEKSEIFDDQFSVERPDGSNFTLKIRSTKLEDSAMYFCASSRTGGTYEQYFGPGTRLTVT.

The rearrangement joins TRBV5-1 to TRBJ2-7, with no clear D. Trimming shortened V by 0 bases and J by 0 bases, and 10 bases separated the two germline ends. CDR1 SGHRS and CDR2 YFSETQ come from the germline V gene. The CDR3 sequence is 15 residues long. The CDR3 loop is CASSLEAGHSYEQYF. In DNA, the CDR3 is TGCGCCAGCAGCTTGGAGGCCGGGCACTCCTACGAGCAGTACTTC.

The chain recombines TRBV4-2 with TRBJ1-2, with D tentatively TRBD1 (5 bases). V was pared by 1 base and J by 8 bases, with 11 bases between. The CDR3 is 13 residues long. The V gene's germline CDR1 is LGHNA and CDR2 YNFKEQ. Here the CDR3 DNA reads TGTGCCAGCAGCCAAGCTCTCCAGGGAGGCTACACCTTC. Residues: CASSQALQGGYTF.

V is TRBV18 and J is TRBJ1-2; D is unresolved. Trimming took 3 bases from V and 6 from J, leaving 11 bases between them. CDR1 and CDR2 (germline): KGHSH, LQKENI. The CDR3 runs to 13 residues. CDR3 in amino acids: CASSPLREDGYTF. In DNA form, the CDR3 reads TGTGCCAGCTCACCTCTGAGGGAGGATGGCTACACCTTC.

The chain joins TRBV6-4 to TRBJ2-6; D may correspond to TRBD1 or TRBD2 (5 bases each). Germline V gene data show CDR1 as MRHNA and CDR2 as SNTAGT. The CDR3 extends over 17 amino acids. The germline V and J ends were trimmed by 10 bases and 1 base, with 20 bases remaining between them. Written as DNA, the CDR3 is TGTGCCACCCCAGGGAACAGTGAGGGATCTGGGGCCAACGTCCTGACTTTC. As protein: CATPGNSEGSGANVLTF.

This chain links TRBV5-1 with TRBJ1-4; no clear D gene. This CDR3 comprises 14 residues. Germline lookup yields CDR1 SGHRS and CDR2 YFSETQ. The ends were cut back, 0 bases at V and 8 bases at J, with 11 bases in the middle. This CDR3 is CASSLVSGEEKLFF. CDR3 bases: TGCGCCAGCAGCTTGGTCAGTGGAGAGGAAAAACTGTTTTTT.